Included here is one TCR beta chain sequence, with context. With 60 Vbeta and 13 Jbeta primers, the PCR was carried out. Using immunoSEQ multiplex PCR, the repertoire was profiled, and TCRdb retains in-frame clones only, with some absent. The sample comprises about 190,000 clones, around 79% of which are singletons, and less than 2% rests with the top ten. These data belong to a study of cytomegalovirus exposure and HLA in healthy donors. This CDR3 spans 12 amino acids. Germline CDR1 and CDR2: GTSNPN and SVGIG (reference sequence). With 3 bases removed from V and 12 bases from J, the gap between germline ends came to 15 bases.

The specimen was PBMCs. This sequence joins TRBV30 and TRBJ2-1; D possibly corresponds to TRBD1 (6 bases). The clonotype originates from a young woman in good health and CMV-seronegative. The chain's CDR3 is CAWRGTGIGQFF. The CDR3 coding sequence is TGTGCCTGGAGGGGAACAGGGATTGGGCAGTTCTTC.